The 18 T cell receptor beta chains below were found in one sample sequenced in a study of blood T cell repertoires in COVID-19. Measured with immunoSEQ multiplex PCR; TCRdb has only the in-frame clones, and not every one. Here the sample spans hundreds of thousands of clones, roughly nine tenths being singletons. Sequencing was carried out using peripheral blood. The origin of the receptors is a man between 35 and 55 years old with acute or convalescent COVID-19.

The chain is built from TRBV7-6 and TRBJ2-3; TRBD1 aligns across 9 bases. This CDR3 is built from 16 residues. The germline V gene has CDR1 SGHVS and CDR2 FNYEAQ. J lost 5 bases, V lost 5 bases, and 11 bases had no gene match. The CDR3 region is CASSQSTWGQGDTQYF. CDR3 in DNA: TGTGCCAGCAGCCAAAGTACGTGGGGACAGGGAGATACGCAGTATTTT.

The rearrangement uses TRBV5-1 and TRBJ2-7; TRBD1 agrees at 8 bases. V dropped 4 bases and J dropped 6; count of bases not matched to a gene: 12. The CDR3 spans 15 residues. The germline V gene has CDR1 SGHRS and CDR2 YFSETQ. For the CDR3, the DNA is TGCGCCAGCAGCCCCAATCCCCAGGGGGCCCGCGAGCAGTACTTC. Translated, it gives CASSPNPQGAREQYF.

This rearrangement joins TRBV5-8 to TRBJ1-2; a possible D gene is TRBD1 (6 bases). The CDR3 spans 16 residues. Germline lookup yields CDR1 SGHTS and CDR2 YDEGEE. Trimming cost V 3 bases and J 2 bases, with 17 bases left between them. Here the CDR3 reads CASSSVRGGRNYGYTF. CDR3 DNA: TGTGCCAGCAGCTCCGTGCGGGGGGGGCGCAACTATGGCTACACCTTC.

This clone has just a few counts. The J gene is TRBJ1-6, the V gene TRBV4-2; 9 bases match TRBD1. V was clipped by 1 base and J by 8 bases; unmatched bases: 3. The CDR3 length is 15 residues. Germline V gene lookup returns CDR1 LGHNA and CDR2 YNFKEQ. CDR3 protein: CASSQVRQGDSPLHF. DNA of the CDR3: TGTGCCAGCAGCCAAGTCCGACAGGGGGATTCACCCCTCCACTTT.

This chain connects TRBV7-6 to TRBJ2-3, with D perhaps TRBD2 (5 bases). Per the germline V gene, CDR1 is SGHVS and CDR2 is FNYEAQ. The CDR3 runs 15 residues. V was pared by 3 bases and J by 0 bases, with 10 bases between. In DNA, the CDR3 is TGTGCCAGCAGCTTCTATGAGGGTAGCACAGATACGCAGTATTTT. This translates into CASSFYEGSTDTQYF.

This clone has only one observation. The chain combines TRBV3-1 (or the pseudogene TRBV3-2) with TRBJ1-6; TRBD1 matches at 9 bases. The CDR3 covers 16 residues. The germline CDR1 and CDR2 sequences are LGHDT and YNNKEL (reference sequence). V gave up 1 base and J gave up 7 bases; unmatched junction bases: 5. CDR3 sequence (DNA): TGTGCCAGCAGCCAAGCCGGGACAGGGCAGAATTCACCCCTCCACTTT. Residues: CASSQAGTGQNSPLHF.

V usage is TRBV19 and J usage is TRBJ1-5; D is perhaps TRBD1 (6 bases). This CDR3 comprises 16 residues. CDR1 is LNHDA, CDR2 SQIVND, per germline (reference sequence). V lost 6 bases and J lost 3, with 18 bases in between. CDR3 sequence (DNA): TGTGCCAGTAGCCTCGGAATGGACAGACTCAATCAGCCCCAGCATTTT. Translating it yields CASSLGMDRLNQPQHF.

This clone was seen a few times. The chain combines TRBV19 with TRBJ1-2; no firm D call. Germline V gene lookup returns CDR1 LNHDA and CDR2 SQIVND (reference sequence). CDR3 length equals 15 residues. V lost 5 bases, J lost 3 bases, and 16 bases lay in between. This CDR3 reads CASSPLGESDYGYTF. The CDR3 DNA is TGTGCCAGTAGTCCCCTCGGGGAGTCGGACTATGGCTACACCTTC.

J is TRBJ2-3 and V is TRBV5-4; D not certain. Trimming took 0 bases from V and 5 from J, leaving 10 bases between them. Germline loops: CDR1 SGHNT, CDR2 YYREEE (reference sequence). This CDR3 contains 14 residues. CDR3 bases: TGTGCCAGCAGCTTGGTGACTGACGAAGATACGCAGTATTTT. Translating it yields CASSLVTDEDTQYF.

The chain couples TRBV5-1 to TRBJ2-3, with D perhaps TRBD1 (6 bases). The CDR3 has 15 amino acids. Looked up from germline, CDR1 is SGHRS and CDR2 is YFSETQ. Trimming stripped 0 bases from V and 2 bases from J, with 10 bases between. As DNA, the CDR3 is TGCGCCAGCAGCTTGGGAGGACAGCCCACAGATACGCAGTATTTT. Protein: CASSLGGQPTDTQYF.

The chain links TRBV5-6 to TRBJ1-5, with TRBD1 identical over 8 bases. The CDR3 consists of 15 residues. Unmatched junction bases numbered 4, after V lost 2 bases and J lost 3 bases. The germline V gene has CDR1 SGHDT and CDR2 YYEEEE. The CDR3 nucleotides read TGTGCCAGCAGCTTTGGACAGGGTAACAATCAGCCCCAGCATTTT. Translating it yields CASSFGQGNNQPQHF.

This clone was seen only a few times. This chain uses TRBV6-5 with TRBJ1-2; weak D call: TRBD1 (6 bases). CDR3 length equals 13 residues. V dropped 6 bases and J dropped 8 bases, with 16 bases sitting between them. CDR1 is MNHEY, CDR2 SVGAGI, per germline. CDR3 sequence reads: CASRGTRVGGYTF. The CDR3 nucleotides read TGTGCCAGCAGGGGGACACGGGTGGGGGGCTACACCTTC.

This chain links TRBV11-2 with TRBJ2-7; 9 bases are shared with TRBD2. The germline CDR1 and CDR2 sequences are SGHAT and FQNNGV. The CDR3 is 16 residues long. J was trimmed by 0 bases and V by 7 bases; bases with no gene match: 10. The CDR3 sequence: CASTSRRTSASYEQYF. The DNA of the CDR3 is TGTGCCAGCACCTCGAGGAGGACTAGCGCCTCCTACGAGCAGTACTTC.

V usage is TRBV7-2 and J usage is TRBJ1-1; TRBD1 matches 10 bases. Trimming at V came to 2 bases and at J to 5 bases, leaving 2 bases not matched to a gene. The CDR3 extends over 14 amino acids. Germline V lookup: CDR1 SGHTA, CDR2 FQGNSA. Here the CDR3 reads CASSLRDRGTEAFF. The CDR3 DNA reads as TGTGCCAGCAGCTTAAGGGACAGGGGTACTGAAGCTTTCTTT.

The V call is TRBV7-9, the J call TRBJ2-7; D gene uncertain. The CDR3 sequence is 11 residues long. V gave up 5 bases and J gave up 3 bases, with 5 bases separating them. Germline assignment: CDR1 SEHNR and CDR2 FQNEAQ (reference sequence). The CDR3 DNA is TGTGCCAGCAGCCTAAGCTACGAGCAGTACTTC. Its translation: CASSLSYEQYF.

This clone was detected many times. The chain carries TRBV2 and TRBJ2-2; tentative D call: TRBD2 (7 bases). In germline, CDR1 is SNHLY, CDR2 FYNNEI. Trimming left V 3 bases short and J 3 bases short, with 17 bases between. CDR3 size: 17 residues. The CDR3 DNA reads TGTGCCAGCAGTGACCCCGGCGGGGGCCCGGACACCGGGGAGCTGTTTTTT. Translation gives CASSDPGGGPDTGELFF.

J is TRBJ2-1 and V is TRBV5-6; TRBD2 matches at 9 bases. The CDR3 contains 16 residues. From germline, CDR1 is SGHDT and CDR2 YYEEEE. V gave up 0 bases and J gave up 3 bases; unmatched junction bases: 4. CDR3 region: CASSLALAGVYNEQFF. The CDR3 bases are TGTGCCAGCAGCTTGGCCTTAGCGGGGGTCTACAATGAGCAGTTCTTC.

This sequence joins TRBV18 and TRBJ2-5; the D gene is possibly TRBD1 (6 bases). The V end was cut by 5 bases, the J end by 1 base, with 11 bases between. Germline values: CDR1 KGHSH, CDR2 LQKENI. The CDR3 covers 14 residues. DNA of the CDR3: TGTGCCAGCTCAAGGGACACTGTCCAAGAGACCCAGTACTTC. Amino acids: CASSRDTVQETQYF.